This is a list of T cell receptor beta chains from one sample in a study of T cell responses to AZD1222 COVID-19 vaccine. Produced via immunoSEQ multiplex PCR; TCRdb's table is partial and in-frame only. In the table there are some 100,000 clones, roughly 87% of which are singletons. The sequencing used peripheral blood, collected on day 0 of MenACWY control vaccination. These receptor sequences come from an adult in good health. The CDR3 runs from the conserved cysteine through the conserved F or W. The D gene is left open where the match is weak. A row's size may be missing; if present it is once, few, many or a size class.

clone_size j_call v_call d_call cdr3_aa cdr3_nt
NA TRBJ1-1 TRBV3-1/TRBV3-2 TRBD1 CASSQPTGAMNTEAFF TGTGCCAGCAGCCAACCGACAGGGGCAATGAACACTGAAGCTTTCTTT
NA TRBJ1-1 TRBV11-2 NA CASSLAGQSNTEAFF TGTGCCAGCAGCTTGGCAGGTCAATCGAACACTGAAGCTTTCTTT
NA TRBJ1-2 TRBV25-1 NA CASSVYQRGYTF TGTGCCAGCAGTGTTTACCAGCGCGGCTACACCTTC
NA TRBJ2-3 TRBV15 NA CATSRAQGSTDTQYF TGTGCCACCAGCAGGGCACAGGGTAGCACAGATACGCAGTATTTT
NA TRBJ2-5 TRBV15 NA CATSRAYRGQGEETQYF TGTGCCACCAGCAGGGCCTACCGGGGGCAGGGAGAAGAGACCCAGTACTTC
NA TRBJ1-2 TRBV27 TRBD1 CASSLRGQGAYGYTF TGTGCCAGCAGTTTAAGGGGACAGGGGGCCTATGGCTACACCTTC
NA TRBJ1-5 TRBV6-1 TRBD1 CASSESGTGGQLNQPQHF TGTGCCAGCAGTGAGTCCGGGACAGGGGGCCAATTAAATCAGCCCCAGCATTTT
NA TRBJ1-1 TRBV2 TRBD1 CASSEEGARNTEAFF TGTGCCAGCAGTGAAGAGGGGGCCCGGAACACTGAAGCTTTCTTT
NA TRBJ1-4 TRBV4-3 NA CASSQDGATNEKLFF TGCGCCAGCAGCCAAGATGGAGCAACTAATGAAAAACTGTTTTTT
NA TRBJ2-1 TRBV6-5 NA CASSFVGSPYNEQFF TGTGCCAGCAGTTTCGTGGGGTCCCCATACAATGAGCAGTTCTTC
NA TRBJ1-1 TRBV4-2 NA CASSQLQGNTEAFF TGTGCCAGCAGCCAACTACAGGGAAACACTGAAGCTTTCTTT
NA TRBJ2-7 TRBV16 NA CASSPPGRREQYF TGTGCCAGCAGCCCCCCCGGCAGGCGCGAGCAGTACTTC
NA TRBJ1-6 TRBV7-6 NA CASSSGGESPLHF TGTGCCAGCAGCTCCGGGGGAGAATCACCCCTCCACTTT
NA TRBJ1-2 TRBV28 TRBD1 CASSPGTGAGGYTF TGTGCCAGCAGCCCCGGGACAGGGGCCGGTGGCTACACCTTC
NA TRBJ2-5 TRBV3-1/TRBV3-2 TRBD2 CASSTRGGVTQYF TGTGCCAGCAGCACCCGGGGAGGGGTGACCCAGTACTTC
NA TRBJ2-1 TRBV19 TRBD1 CASSAAGTGYNEQFF TGTGCCAGTAGTGCCGCCGGGACAGGGTACAATGAGCAGTTCTTC
NA TRBJ2-7 TRBV5-4 NA CASSRPRGELTYEQYF TGTGCCAGCAGCCGCCCGAGAGGGGAGCTAACCTACGAGCAGTACTTC
NA TRBJ2-1 TRBV2 NA CASSRSKDSLSYNEQFF TGTGCCAGCAGTCGCTCAAAGGACAGCCTCTCCTACAATGAGCAGTTCTTC
NA TRBJ2-2 TRBV7-2 TRBD2 CASSLVGLAGGTGELFF TGTGCCAGCAGCTTAGTAGGACTAGCGGGAGGGACCGGGGAGCTGTTTTTT
NA TRBJ2-1 TRBV19 TRBD2 CASSHSSGSLNEQFF TGTGCCAGTAGTCATTCCAGCGGGAGTTTGAATGAGCAGTTCTTC
NA TRBJ1-6 TRBV6-5 NA CASSPRRNSPLHF TGTGCCAGCAGTCCCCGGCGAAATTCACCCCTCCACTTT
NA TRBJ2-4 TRBV2 NA CASSDLNIQYF TGTGCCAGCAGTGATCTTAACATTCAGTACTTC
NA TRBJ1-1 TRBV12-3/TRBV12-4 NA CASSFLDSEAFF TGTGCCAGCAGTTTTCTGGACAGTGAAGCTTTCTTT
NA TRBJ1-5 TRBV15 NA CATRGLTQPQHF TGTGCCACCAGAGGACTCACCCAGCCCCAGCATTTT
NA TRBJ1-1 TRBV5-6 NA CASASHGNTEAFF TGTGCCAGCGCAAGTCACGGGAACACTGAAGCTTTCTTT
NA TRBJ2-5 TRBV7-9 TRBD1 CASSLVTGDAETQYF TGTGCCAGCAGCTTAGTTACAGGGGACGCGGAGACCCAGTACTTC
NA TRBJ2-5 TRBV5-1 NA CASSLSGLETQYF TGCGCCAGCAGCTTGTCAGGGTTGGAGACCCAGTACTTC
NA TRBJ1-4 TRBV4-2 NA CASSRDLPAGADNHEKLFF TGTGCCAGCAGCCGAGACCTACCGGCTGGGGCGGACAACCATGAAAAACTGTTTTTT
few TRBJ2-1 TRBV7-3 NA CASSQGFGEQFF TGTGCCAGCAGCCAAGGGTTTGGTGAGCAGTTCTTC
NA TRBJ1-1 TRBV2 NA CASTIMTMENTEAFF TGTGCCAGCACCATAATGACCATGGAGAACACTGAAGCTTTCTTT
NA TRBJ2-3 TRBV10-3 TRBD2 CAISEPGLVTPTQYF TGTGCCATCAGTGAACCGGGACTAGTGACTCCCACGCAGTATTTT
NA TRBJ1-1 TRBV10-2 NA CASSDSSSYWNTEAFF TGCGCCAGCAGTGATTCTTCCTCCTACTGGAACACTGAAGCTTTCTTT
NA TRBJ2-1 TRBV4-2 NA CASSRGGSYNEQFF TGTGCCAGCAGCCGGGGCGGCTCCTACAATGAGCAGTTCTTC
NA TRBJ1-4 TRBV7-2 TRBD1 CASSLDRGVTNEKLFF TGTGCCAGCAGCTTAGACAGGGGGGTCACTAATGAAAAACTGTTTTTT
NA TRBJ1-2 TRBV6-5 NA CASSSRTARDSYTF TGTGCCAGCAGTTCCCGGACAGCCCGGGATAGCTACACCTTC
NA TRBJ2-5 TRBV5-1 TRBD1 CASTQTGVEETQYF TGCGCCAGCACCCAAACAGGGGTAGAGGAGACCCAGTACTTC
NA TRBJ1-4 TRBV5-1 NA CASSGGGTNEKLFF TGCGCCAGCAGCGGTGGGGGGACTAATGAAAAACTGTTTTTT
NA TRBJ2-5 TRBV7-8 TRBD2 CASSTRAGGARETQYF TGTGCCAGCAGCACCCGAGCGGGGGGGGCACGAGAGACCCAGTACTTC
NA TRBJ1-1 TRBV19 NA CASIGLRQENTEAFF TGTGCCAGTATTGGTCTGCGTCAGGAGAACACTGAAGCTTTCTTT
NA TRBJ2-7 TRBV7-2 NA CASSPTPGVTYEQYF TGTGCCAGCAGCCCGACGCCAGGGGTTACCTACGAGCAGTACTTC
NA TRBJ2-1 TRBV1 NA CTSSPTGTSGGGTYNEQFF TGCACCAGCAGCCCCACCGGGACTAGCGGGGGGGGAACCTACAATGAGCAGTTCTTC
NA TRBJ2-7 TRBV6-5 TRBD2 CASSYSRLAGVEQYF TGTGCCAGCAGTTACTCGAGACTAGCGGGAGTCGAGCAGTACTTC
once TRBJ2-1 TRBV7-3 NA CASSLQGGNGPSIRREQLF TGTGCCAGCAGCCTTCAAGGGGGTAATGGGCCTAGCATCCGGCGCGAGCAGCTCTTC
NA TRBJ1-3 TRBV25-1 TRBD1 CASSGQGGNTIYF TGTGCCAGCAGTGGACAGGGTGGAAACACCATATATTTT
NA TRBJ2-1 TRBV11-2 TRBD2 CASSPRAGGEQFF TGTGCCAGCAGCCCCCGGGCGGGAGGTGAGCAGTTCTTC
NA TRBJ2-7 TRBV6-2/TRBV6-3 NA CASSSAYEQYF TGTGCCAGCAGTTCCGCCTACGAGCAGTACTTC
NA TRBJ1-1 TRBV27 NA CASSLSMFGVGAFF TGTGCCAGCAGTTTATCGATGTTCGGAGTTGGAGCTTTCTTT
once TRBJ1-2 TRBV7-9 TRBD1 CASSLTLTGEDNYGYTF TGTGCCAGCAGCTTGACCCTGACAGGGGAGGACAACTATGGCTACACCTTC
NA TRBJ2-1 TRBV19 TRBD2 CASREGSGNEQFF TGTGCCTCCCGGGAGGGGTCGGGCAATGAGCAGTTCTTC
NA TRBJ2-1 TRBV7-2 TRBD1 CASSSTGTGWNEQFF TGTGCCAGCAGCTCGACCGGGACAGGGTGGAATGAGCAGTTCTTC
NA TRBJ2-7 TRBV30 NA CAWSNAYEQYF TGTGCCTGGAGTAATGCGTACGAGCAGTACTTC
NA TRBJ2-7 TRBV11-3 TRBD1 CASSHGQGINEQYF TGTGCCAGCAGCCACGGACAGGGGATCAACGAGCAGTACTTC
NA TRBJ1-1 TRBV30 TRBD1 CAWIPRTGGTEAFF TGTGCCTGGATTCCCCGGACAGGGGGCACTGAAGCTTTCTTT
NA TRBJ2-7 TRBV19 TRBD1 CASSADRAGENEQYF TGTGCCAGTAGTGCGGACAGGGCCGGGGAAAACGAGCAGTACTTC
once TRBJ1-2 TRBV6-5 NA CASSYRAGPYGYTF TGTGCCAGCAGTTACCGGGCAGGGCCCTATGGCTACACCTTC